This T cell receptor (beta chain) is drawn from a study of blood T cell repertoires in COVID-19. About the study: Italy, Spain and the United States were the sources of the convalescent and acute COVID-19 samples. PBMCs, B-cell-depleted T cells, or T cells were the source of the cDNA or gDNA that made up the material.

How the authors handled the data: The assay estimated nucleated cells by amplifying reference gene primers. The repertoire was sequenced with immunoSEQ multiplex PCR; TCRdb's copy has only in-frame clones and lacks some. V, J and clone size were drawn from that table, and D and trimming were deduced from the DNA. The sample has tens of thousands of clones, less than 95% seen once. CDR1 and CDR2 from the germline V gene are MGHRA and YSYEKL. Trimming removed 0 bases from V and 2 bases from J; junction bases left unmatched: 6. The CDR3 is 16 amino acids. This TCR was sampled from a human donor in a cohort sampled during active COVID-19. Sequenced sample: peripheral blood. V gene TRBV4-1 combines with J gene TRBJ1-1; 7 bases fit TRBD1. CDR3 protein: CASSQEGGQINTEAFF. The CDR3 coding sequence is TGCGCCAGCAGCCAAGAAGGGGGACAGATAAACACTGAAGCTTTCTTT.